These 9 T cell receptor beta chains came from one sample sequenced in a study of shared clonotypes between healthy human individuals. Clones were sequenced by immunoSEQ multiplex PCR, and TCRdb holds only the in-frame ones, with some missing. The profile shows roughly 1 million clones, around 75% of them singletons. The source material was memory CD4+ T cells sorted from blood. Subset of the sample: CD45RA-negative fraction. All receptors derive from a young man in good health.

The chain couples TRBV19 to TRBJ1-2; D ambiguous. Germline CDR1 and CDR2: LNHDA and SQIVND (reference sequence). Trimming stripped 2 bases from V and 5 bases from J, with 9 bases between. The CDR3 length is 13 residues. In DNA, the CDR3 is TGTGCCAGTAGTATAAAGGGAGTATATGGCTACACCTTC. Translating it yields CASSIKGVYGYTF.

The chain is built from TRBV6-1 and TRBJ1-4, with 8 bases matching TRBD1. The V and J ends lost 3 bases and 7 bases, in that order; junction bases with no gene match: 4. Germline V CDR1 and CDR2: MNHNS, SASEGT. The length of the CDR3 is 14 residues. The CDR3 DNA sequence: TGTGCCAGCAGTGACCAGGGGGCTCGTGAAAAACTGTTTTTT. Translating gives CASSDQGAREKLFF.

The chain is built from TRBV5-5 and TRBJ2-5, with 9 bases that match TRBD1. V lost 4 bases and J lost 5; bases outside the gene matches: 9. The CDR3 loop spans 15 amino acids. Germline values: CDR1 SGHKS, CDR2 YYEKEE (reference sequence). The CDR3 DNA is TGTGCCAGCAGCCGTCCTACAGGGGGCTTGGAGACCCAGTACTTC. Translation: CASSRPTGGLETQYF.

With respect to this clone: The sample holds other DNA sequences that translate to the same CDR3. V usage is TRBV28 and J usage is TRBJ1-5; D is possibly TRBD1 (5 bases). Deletions cut 6 bases from V and 5 bases from J, with 11 bases between. Germline V lookup: CDR1 MDHEN, CDR2 SYDVKM. CDR3 length: 13 residues. CDR3 coding DNA: TGTGCCAGCAGGGGACGGAAGGATCAGCCCCAGCATTTT. Residues: CASRGRKDQPQHF.

Here the CDR3 DNA reads TGTGCCAGCAGCCAAGGGACGAACACTGAAGCTTTCTTT. Protein: CASSQGTNTEAFF. The chain links TRBV16 to TRBJ1-1, with TRBD1 as a possible D gene (5 bases). Germline CDR1 KGHSY, CDR2 FQNENV. Trimming took 2 bases from V and 1 from J, leaving 5 bases between them. This CDR3 is built from 13 residues.

Note on this clone: Other DNA sequences in this sample translate to the same CDR3. The chain links TRBV2 to TRBJ1-2, with 10 bases matching TRBD1. The V segment lost 7 bases and the J segment 2 bases; nucleotides outside the gene matches: 4. The CDR3 spans 14 residues. CDR1 is SNHLY and CDR2 is FYNNEI in the germline V gene. CDR3 amino acids: CASTGGQGNYGYTF. The CDR3 DNA follows: TGTGCCAGCACCGGGGGACAGGGGAACTATGGCTACACCTTC. Together with reference TRBV2 and TRBJ1-2, the CDR3 gives the full variable domain: EPEVTQTPSHQVTQMGQEVILRCVPISNHLYFYWYRQILGQKVEFLVSFYNNEISEKSEIFDDQFSVERPDGSNFTLKIRSTKLEDSAMYFCASTGGQGNYGYTFGSGTRLTVV.

This clone turned up a few times. The chain employs TRBV7-2 and TRBJ2-1; no firm D call. Germline values: CDR1 SGHTA, CDR2 FQGNSA. The CDR3 length is 15 residues. The V gene lost 2 bases and the J gene lost 4 bases, with 12 bases spanning the gap. This CDR3 is CASSLYDGRYNEQFF. The CDR3 nucleotides read TGTGCCAGCAGCTTATATGACGGCAGGTACAATGAGCAGTTCTTC. Based on the CDR3 plus reference TRBV7-2 and TRBJ2-1, the full variable domain is GAGVSQSPSNKVTEKGKDVELRCDPISGHTALYWYRQSLGQGLEFLIYFQGNSAPDKSGLPSDRFSAERTGGSVSTLTIQRTQQEDSAVYLCASSLYDGRYNEQFFGPGTRLTVL.

This clone has only one observation. The V gene is TRBV4-3, the J gene TRBJ1-5; TRBD1 is a possible D gene (5 bases). This CDR3 comprises 16 residues. Trimming removed 0 bases at V and 3 bases at J, with 12 bases between. Per germline, CDR1 LGHNA and CDR2 YSLEER. The CDR3 region has the DNA TGCGCCAGCAGCCAAGATTGGGGGATCCCCAATCAGCCCCAGCATTTT. Amino acids: CASSQDWGIPNQPQHF.

This clone has just a few counts. The chain links TRBV6-1 to TRBJ1-1; 7 positions match TRBD1. The CDR3 contains 15 residues. V was clipped by 2 bases and J by 2 bases; unmatched bases: 5. Germline V gives CDR1 MNHNS, CDR2 SASEGT. The CDR3 protein is CASSELEGANTEAFF. For the CDR3, the DNA is TGTGCCAGCAGTGAATTGGAGGGGGCAAACACTGAAGCTTTCTTT.